The T cell receptor beta chain described here comes from a study of memory CD4+ T cells and cytomegalovirus serostatus. Study summary: This sample comes from healthy Belgian adults, about 10 CMV seropositive, 24 seronegative.

Worth noting for this clone: Its specificity is not known.

The sort gate was single viable CD3+CD4+CD8-CD45RO+ cells for memory CD4+ T cells. The V segment lost 10 bases and the J segment 6 bases; nucleotides outside the gene matches: 8. This CDR3 is 14 amino acids long. CDR1 is MNHEY and CDR2 is SMNVEV in the germline V gene (reference sequence). Findings and caveats of the study: CMV serostatus prediction reached median AUC about 0.96, or 0.93 with US-trained model. Of 150 to 200 reported CMV TCRbeta sequences, under 80 were found in memory CD4+ repertoires.

Per the original data handling: Out-of-frame sequences were removed, leaving about 2.2 million distinct TCRbeta sequences. TCRdb keeps only in-frame clones here, not all; method: immunoSEQ multiplex PCR. V and J calls and clone size are copied from that table; D and trimming were computed from the DNA. The sample contains about 42,000 clones, more than 60% of which appear only once. The receptor was derived from an adult in good health and CMV-seronegative. The sample taken for sequencing was memory CD4+ T cells from blood. J is TRBJ1-5 and V is TRBV27, with 11 bases matching TRBD1. The DNA for the CDR3 is TGTGCCACCCAGGGACAGGGGGGGGGTCAGCCCCAGCATTTT. Its translation is CATQGQGGGQPQHF.